These T cell receptor beta chains were read from a single sample in a study of blood T cell repertoires in COVID-19. Method: immunoSEQ multiplex PCR; TCRdb's copy keeps in-frame clones and lacks some. Of about 170,000 clones listed, more than 75% are singletons. The sequenced material came from peripheral blood. These receptors all stem from a man aged 65 to 85 with acute or convalescent COVID-19. CDR3s include the opening cysteine and the closing phenylalanine or tryptophan. The order of the fields is J gene, D gene, clone size, V gene, CDR3 DNA, CDR3 protein. The D gene is left open where the match is weak. The size of a clone is reported for some rows only, either as once, few or many, or as a class for expanded clones.

J gene: TRBJ1-1; D gene: -; clone size: -; V gene: TRBV9; CDR3 DNA: TGTGCCAGCAGCGTAGGAGGGATGAACACTGAAGCTTTCTTT; CDR3 protein: CASSVGGMNTEAFF
J gene: TRBJ1-2; D gene: -; clone size: -; V gene: TRBV6-1; CDR3 DNA: TGTGCCAGCAGTGAAAGGACACCCTATGGCTACACCTTC; CDR3 protein: CASSERTPYGYTF
J gene: TRBJ2-1; D gene: TRBD1; clone size: -; V gene: TRBV5-1; CDR3 DNA: TGCGCCAGCAGCTTCGGACAGGACCTGTGGTCCTACAATGAGCAGTTCTTC; CDR3 protein: CASSFGQDLWSYNEQFF
J gene: TRBJ2-5; D gene: -; clone size: once; V gene: TRBV6-5; CDR3 DNA: TGTGCCAGCAGTTACGCCAGACAGGGAGGAGAGACCCAGTACTTC; CDR3 protein: CASSYARQGGETQYF
J gene: TRBJ2-1; D gene: TRBD2; clone size: -; V gene: TRBV7-3; CDR3 DNA: TGTGCCAGCAGCTTATTTGCTAGCGGGGGAGCTACCTACAATGAGCAGTTCTTC; CDR3 protein: CASSLFASGGATYNEQFF
J gene: TRBJ2-3; D gene: TRBD2; clone size: -; V gene: TRBV9; CDR3 DNA: TGTGCCAGCAGCCGAATAGCGGGGGGTACAGATACGCAGTATTTT; CDR3 protein: CASSRIAGGTDTQYF
J gene: TRBJ1-6; D gene: TRBD1; clone size: -; V gene: TRBV11-2; CDR3 DNA: TGTGCCTCTAGGGGGCCGTCCTATAATTCACCCCTCCACTTT; CDR3 protein: CASRGPSYNSPLHF
J gene: TRBJ1-1; D gene: -; clone size: -; V gene: TRBV10-3; CDR3 DNA: TGTGCCATCATGCCGAGCGGGGGGGGTGGTGCGGCTTTCTTT; CDR3 protein: CAIMPSGGGGAAFF
J gene: TRBJ2-1; D gene: TRBD1; clone size: once; V gene: TRBV15; CDR3 DNA: TGTGCCACCAGCAGAGATTATTCAGGGACAGGGGAGGGTGAGCAGTTCTTC; CDR3 protein: CATSRDYSGTGEGEQFF
J gene: TRBJ2-3; D gene: -; clone size: -; V gene: TRBV4-3; CDR3 DNA: TGCGCCAGCAGCCCCCGTCAGAGGGCAGATACGCAGTATTTT; CDR3 protein: CASSPRQRADTQYF
J gene: TRBJ1-2; D gene: -; clone size: -; V gene: TRBV28; CDR3 DNA: TGTGCCAGCGCAGGGTCTAGGTGGGATGGCTACACCTTC; CDR3 protein: CASAGSRWDGYTF
J gene: TRBJ2-1; D gene: -; clone size: -; V gene: TRBV19; CDR3 DNA: TGTGCCAGTAGTCCCACTTCGTACAATGAGCAGTTCTTC; CDR3 protein: CASSPTSYNEQFF
J gene: TRBJ1-2; D gene: -; clone size: once; V gene: TRBV5-1; CDR3 DNA: TGCGCCAGCAGCTTGGGGTTCAGGGGAGCCTATGGCTACACCTTC; CDR3 protein: CASSLGFRGAYGYTF
J gene: TRBJ1-2; D gene: -; clone size: -; V gene: TRBV7-9; CDR3 DNA: TGTGCCAGCAGCTCCCTTACTCTGATCGGGGGAAACACCTTC; CDR3 protein: CASSSLTLIGGNTF
J gene: TRBJ2-7; D gene: -; clone size: -; V gene: TRBV5-1; CDR3 DNA: TGCGCCAGCAGCTTCGTCCCAGAGACTAGAATGTACGAGCAGTACTTC; CDR3 protein: CASSFVPETRMYEQYF
J gene: TRBJ2-1; D gene: -; clone size: -; V gene: TRBV21-1; CDR3 DNA: TGTGCCAGCAGCACTGACTTGGATGAGCAGTTCTTC; CDR3 protein: CASSTDLDEQFF
J gene: TRBJ2-2; D gene: -; clone size: once; V gene: TRBV5-5; CDR3 DNA: TGTGCCAGCAGCTTGGTTCCCATAACTCGATACACCGGGGAGCTGTTTTTT; CDR3 protein: CASSLVPITRYTGELFF
J gene: TRBJ2-1; D gene: TRBD2; clone size: -; V gene: TRBV19; CDR3 DNA: TGTGCCAGTAGTAACGGGGAGGGCCATTCCGGGGAGCAGTTCTTC; CDR3 protein: CASSNGEGHSGEQFF
J gene: TRBJ1-6; D gene: -; clone size: -; V gene: TRBV9; CDR3 DNA: TGTGCCAGCAGCGTGGTGGAGGAAGGTTCACCCCTCCACTTT; CDR3 protein: CASSVVEEGSPLHF
J gene: TRBJ1-2; D gene: TRBD1; clone size: few; V gene: TRBV5-1; CDR3 DNA: TGCGCCAGCAGCGCCGGGACAGGGCCCTTCTATGGCTACACCTTC; CDR3 protein: CASSAGTGPFYGYTF
J gene: TRBJ1-4; D gene: -; clone size: -; V gene: TRBV28; CDR3 DNA: TGTGCCAGCAGTACGCTACCGACGGGTACACTGTTTTTT; CDR3 protein: CASSTLPTGTLFF
J gene: TRBJ1-2; D gene: TRBD1; clone size: -; V gene: TRBV25-1; CDR3 DNA: TGTGCCAGCAGTTACGAATTGGGACAGGGTAACTATGGCTACACCTTC; CDR3 protein: CASSYELGQGNYGYTF
J gene: TRBJ1-3; D gene: -; clone size: -; V gene: TRBV4-2; CDR3 DNA: TGTGCCAGCAGCCAAGACAGGGCTGGAAACACCATATATTTT; CDR3 protein: CASSQDRAGNTIYF
J gene: TRBJ2-1; D gene: TRBD2; clone size: -; V gene: TRBV19; CDR3 DNA: TGTGCCAGTAGTAAGCTAGCGGGAGTCAGTGAGCAGTTCTTC; CDR3 protein: CASSKLAGVSEQFF
J gene: TRBJ1-4; D gene: TRBD1; clone size: -; V gene: TRBV28; CDR3 DNA: TGTGCCAGCAGTTCAATTACAGGACAGGGGGCCTGGAGAAAACTGTTTTTT; CDR3 protein: CASSSITGQGAWRKLFF
J gene: TRBJ2-7; D gene: TRBD2; clone size: -; V gene: TRBV5-1; CDR3 DNA: TGCGCCAGCGATATCGGGACTAGCGGGAACCGGGGCGAGCAGTACTTC; CDR3 protein: CASDIGTSGNRGEQYF
J gene: TRBJ2-7; D gene: -; clone size: few; V gene: TRBV10-3; CDR3 DNA: TGTGCCATCAGTGAGTTGGGTTGGCAGGGGCAATACGAGCAGTACTTC; CDR3 protein: CAISELGWQGQYEQYF
J gene: TRBJ2-7; D gene: TRBD1; clone size: once; V gene: TRBV5-1; CDR3 DNA: TGCGCCAGCAGCCTTTCCGGGACAGGGGGCAACGAGCAGTACTTC; CDR3 protein: CASSLSGTGGNEQYF
J gene: TRBJ1-4; D gene: TRBD1; clone size: -; V gene: TRBV6-5; CDR3 DNA: TGTGCCAGCAGTCGGACAGGGACCAATGAAAAACTGTTTTTT; CDR3 protein: CASSRTGTNEKLFF
J gene: TRBJ2-2; D gene: TRBD2; clone size: -; V gene: TRBV3-1/TRBV3-2; CDR3 DNA: TGTGCCAGCAGCCATTGGGCTAGCGGGAGGTGGGACACCGGGGAGCTGTTTTTT; CDR3 protein: CASSHWASGRWDTGELFF
J gene: TRBJ2-7; D gene: TRBD2; clone size: -; V gene: TRBV5-1; CDR3 DNA: TGCGCCAGCAGCCATGGGACTAGCCGCCACGAGCAGTACTTC; CDR3 protein: CASSHGTSRHEQYF
J gene: TRBJ2-1; D gene: -; clone size: -; V gene: TRBV9; CDR3 DNA: TGTGCCACCACAAACTCCTACAATGAGCAGTTCTTC; CDR3 protein: CATTNSYNEQFF
J gene: TRBJ2-1; D gene: -; clone size: -; V gene: TRBV29-1; CDR3 DNA: TGCAGCTGCAGCAGCGATACCAATGAGCAGTTCTTC; CDR3 protein: CSCSSDTNEQFF
J gene: TRBJ2-5; D gene: -; clone size: -; V gene: TRBV7-6; CDR3 DNA: TGTGCCAGCAGCCTTAGAGGTCGGGAGACCCAGTACTTC; CDR3 protein: CASSLRGRETQYF
J gene: TRBJ1-4; D gene: -; clone size: -; V gene: TRBV5-1; CDR3 DNA: TGCGCCAGCAGCGACCTGGCCTCGGGAGGTGAAAAACTGTTTTTT; CDR3 protein: CASSDLASGGEKLFF
J gene: TRBJ2-2; D gene: TRBD1; clone size: few; V gene: TRBV7-8; CDR3 DNA: TGTGCCAGCAGCCACGACAGGGGGTTCGGGGAGCTGTTTTTT; CDR3 protein: CASSHDRGFGELFF
J gene: TRBJ1-1; D gene: -; clone size: -; V gene: TRBV20-1; CDR3 DNA: TGCAGTGCTAGTTTGCCAACCTTAGGGGACACTGAAGCTTTCTTT; CDR3 protein: CSASLPTLGDTEAFF
J gene: TRBJ1-1; D gene: -; clone size: -; V gene: TRBV5-1; CDR3 DNA: TGCGCCAGCAGCCGCTTAGGGGGGGATACTGAAGCTTTCTTT; CDR3 protein: CASSRLGGDTEAFF
J gene: TRBJ2-3; D gene: TRBD2; clone size: -; V gene: TRBV9; CDR3 DNA: TGTGCCAGCAGCGTGGCACTAGCGGGGGCCTCCACAGATACGCAGTATTTT; CDR3 protein: CASSVALAGASTDTQYF
J gene: TRBJ1-4; D gene: TRBD1; clone size: -; V gene: TRBV28; CDR3 DNA: TGTGCCAGCAGTGACCCGGGACAGGGGAATGAAAAACTGTTTTTT; CDR3 protein: CASSDPGQGNEKLFF
J gene: TRBJ2-1; D gene: -; clone size: -; V gene: TRBV4-1; CDR3 DNA: TGCGCCAGCAGCCAAGGGGGGCTCTCCTACAATGAGCAGTTCTTC; CDR3 protein: CASSQGGLSYNEQFF
J gene: TRBJ2-1; D gene: TRBD2; clone size: -; V gene: TRBV7-3; CDR3 DNA: TGTGCCAGCAGCACCTCAGCGGGGGGCTCCTACAATGAGCAGTTCTTC; CDR3 protein: CASSTSAGGSYNEQFF
J gene: TRBJ2-1; D gene: -; clone size: -; V gene: TRBV19; CDR3 DNA: TGTGCCAGTAGTATGTCAGCGGATTACAATGAGCAGTTCTTC; CDR3 protein: CASSMSADYNEQFF
J gene: TRBJ1-1; D gene: TRBD1; clone size: -; V gene: TRBV9; CDR3 DNA: TGTGCCAGCGGGGGACAGGGGAACACTGAAGCTTTCTTT; CDR3 protein: CASGGQGNTEAFF
J gene: TRBJ2-1; D gene: TRBD2; clone size: -; V gene: TRBV3-1/TRBV3-2; CDR3 DNA: TGTGCCAGCAGCCTTAACCGAAAAGGGGCAGGGGGACTAGCGGGAGCAGGGAATGAGCAGTTCTTC; CDR3 protein: CASSLNRKGAGGLAGAGNEQFF
J gene: TRBJ1-2; D gene: -; clone size: once; V gene: TRBV10-2; CDR3 DNA: TGCGCCAGCGCGTCCATCGATGGCTACACCTTC; CDR3 protein: CASASIDGYTF